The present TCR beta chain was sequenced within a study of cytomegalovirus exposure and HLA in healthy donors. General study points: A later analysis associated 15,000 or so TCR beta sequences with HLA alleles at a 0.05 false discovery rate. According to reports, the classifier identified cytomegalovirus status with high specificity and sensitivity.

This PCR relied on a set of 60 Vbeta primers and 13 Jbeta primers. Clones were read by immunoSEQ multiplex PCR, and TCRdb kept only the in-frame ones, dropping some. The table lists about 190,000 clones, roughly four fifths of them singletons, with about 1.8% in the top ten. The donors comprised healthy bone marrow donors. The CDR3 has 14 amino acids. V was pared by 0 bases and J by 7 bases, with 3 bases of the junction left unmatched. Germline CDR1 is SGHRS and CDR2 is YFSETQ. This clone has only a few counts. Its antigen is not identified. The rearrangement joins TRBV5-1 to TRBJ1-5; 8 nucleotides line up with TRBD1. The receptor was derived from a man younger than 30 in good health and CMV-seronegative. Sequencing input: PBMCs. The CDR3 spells CASSLEGQGQPQHF. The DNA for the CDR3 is TGCGCCAGCAGCTTGGAAGGACAGGGCCAGCCCCAGCATTTT.